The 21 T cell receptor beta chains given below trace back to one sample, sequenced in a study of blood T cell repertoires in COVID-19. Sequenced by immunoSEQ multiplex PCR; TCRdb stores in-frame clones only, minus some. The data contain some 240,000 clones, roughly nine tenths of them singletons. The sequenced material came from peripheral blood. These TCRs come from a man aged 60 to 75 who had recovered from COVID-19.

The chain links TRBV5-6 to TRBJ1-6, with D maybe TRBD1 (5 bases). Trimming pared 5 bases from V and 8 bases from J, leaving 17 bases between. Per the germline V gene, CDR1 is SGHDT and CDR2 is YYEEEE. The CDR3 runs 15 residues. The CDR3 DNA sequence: TGTGCCAGCAGTATTGGGCAGGGAACGGATTCACCCCTCCACTTT. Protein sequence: CASSIGQGTDSPLHF.

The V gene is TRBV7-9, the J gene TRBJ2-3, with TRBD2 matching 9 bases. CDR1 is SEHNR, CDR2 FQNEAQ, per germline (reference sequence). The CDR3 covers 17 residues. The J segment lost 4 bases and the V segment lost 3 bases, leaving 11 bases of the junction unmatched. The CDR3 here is CASSFTSGPPGADTQYF. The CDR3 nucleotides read TGTGCCAGCAGCTTTACTAGCGGGCCCCCGGGCGCAGATACGCAGTATTTT.

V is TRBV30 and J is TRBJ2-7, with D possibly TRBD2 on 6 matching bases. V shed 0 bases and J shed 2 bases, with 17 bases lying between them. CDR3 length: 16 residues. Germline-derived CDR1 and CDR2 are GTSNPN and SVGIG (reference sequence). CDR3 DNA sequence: TGTGCCTGGAGTGTCAGGGCAGGGACTCTCACCTACGAGCAGTACTTC. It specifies CAWSVRAGTLTYEQYF.

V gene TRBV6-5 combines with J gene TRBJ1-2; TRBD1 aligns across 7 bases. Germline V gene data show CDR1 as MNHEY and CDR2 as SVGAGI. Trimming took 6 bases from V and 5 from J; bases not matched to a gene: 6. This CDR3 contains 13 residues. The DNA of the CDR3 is TGTGCCAGCAGCCGGACAGGAGTTTATGGCTACACCTTC. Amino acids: CASSRTGVYGYTF.

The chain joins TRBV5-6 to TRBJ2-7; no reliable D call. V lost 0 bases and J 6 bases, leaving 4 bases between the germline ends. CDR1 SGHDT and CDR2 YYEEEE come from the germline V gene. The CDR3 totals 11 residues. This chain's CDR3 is CASSLDREQYF. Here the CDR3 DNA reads TGTGCCAGCAGCTTGGATCGCGAGCAGTACTTC. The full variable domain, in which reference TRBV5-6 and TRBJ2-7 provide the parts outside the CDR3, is DAGVTQSPTHLIKTRGQQVTLRCSPKSGHDTVSWYQQALGQGPQFIFQYYEEEERQRGNFPDRFSGHQFPNYSSELNVNALLLGDSALYLCASSLDREQYFGPGTRLTVT.

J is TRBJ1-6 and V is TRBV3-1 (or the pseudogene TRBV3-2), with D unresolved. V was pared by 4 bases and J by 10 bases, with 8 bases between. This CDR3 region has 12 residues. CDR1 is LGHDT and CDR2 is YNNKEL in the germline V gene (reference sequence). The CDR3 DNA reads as TGTGCCAGCAGCCCCTTCGGGTCACCCCTCCACTTT. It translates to CASSPFGSPLHF.

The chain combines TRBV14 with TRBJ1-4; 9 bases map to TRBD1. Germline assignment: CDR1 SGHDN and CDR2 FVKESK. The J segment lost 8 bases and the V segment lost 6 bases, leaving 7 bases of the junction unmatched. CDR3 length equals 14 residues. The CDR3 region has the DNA TGTGCCAGCAGGGGACAGGGATCGTCCGAAAAACTGTTTTTT. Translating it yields CASRGQGSSEKLFF.

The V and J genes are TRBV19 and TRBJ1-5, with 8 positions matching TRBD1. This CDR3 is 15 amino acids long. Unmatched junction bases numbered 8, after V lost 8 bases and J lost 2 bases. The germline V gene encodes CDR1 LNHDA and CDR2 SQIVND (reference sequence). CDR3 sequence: CASDLDRGRNQPQHF. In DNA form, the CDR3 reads TGTGCCAGTGACCTAGACAGGGGTCGCAATCAGCCCCAGCATTTT.

CDR3 region: CASSGGGSLDSGNTIYF. In DNA, the CDR3 is TGTGCCAGCAGCGGCGGGGGCAGTTTGGACTCTGGAAACACCATATATTTT. The V gene is TRBV9, the J gene TRBJ1-3; TRBD1 is a possible D gene (6 bases). The V gene's germline CDR1 is SGDLS and CDR2 YYNGEE. The germline V and J ends were trimmed by 3 bases and 0 bases, with 16 bases remaining between them. The length of the CDR3 is 17 residues.

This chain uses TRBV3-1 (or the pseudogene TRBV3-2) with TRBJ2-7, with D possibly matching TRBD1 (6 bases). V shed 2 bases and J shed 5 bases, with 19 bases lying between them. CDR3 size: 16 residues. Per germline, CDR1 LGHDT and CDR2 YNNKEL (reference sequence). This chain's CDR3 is CASSQPRDICPDEQYV. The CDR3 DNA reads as TGTGCCAGCAGCCAACCCCGGGACATCTGTCCGGACGAGCAGTACGTC.

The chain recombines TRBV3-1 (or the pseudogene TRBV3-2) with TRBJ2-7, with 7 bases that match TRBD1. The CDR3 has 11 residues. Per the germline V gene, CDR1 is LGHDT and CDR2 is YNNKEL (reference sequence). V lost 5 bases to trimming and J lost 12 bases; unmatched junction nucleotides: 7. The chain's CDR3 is CASSVSGQMYV. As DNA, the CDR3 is TGTGCCAGCAGCGTGTCGGGACAGATGTACGTC.

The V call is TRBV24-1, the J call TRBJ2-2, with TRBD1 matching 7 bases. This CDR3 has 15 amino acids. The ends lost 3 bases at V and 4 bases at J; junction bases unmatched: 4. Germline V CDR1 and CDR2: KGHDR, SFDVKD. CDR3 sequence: CATSDEGARTGELFF. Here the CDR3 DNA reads TGTGCCACCAGTGATGAGGGGGCGCGCACCGGGGAGCTGTTTTTT.

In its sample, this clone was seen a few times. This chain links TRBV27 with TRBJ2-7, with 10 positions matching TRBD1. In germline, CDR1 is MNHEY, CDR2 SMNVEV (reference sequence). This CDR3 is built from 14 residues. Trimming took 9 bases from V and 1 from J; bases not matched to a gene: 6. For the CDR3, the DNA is TGTGCCAGTCACGGGACAGGGGTGTCCTACGAGCAGTACTTC. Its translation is CASHGTGVSYEQYF.

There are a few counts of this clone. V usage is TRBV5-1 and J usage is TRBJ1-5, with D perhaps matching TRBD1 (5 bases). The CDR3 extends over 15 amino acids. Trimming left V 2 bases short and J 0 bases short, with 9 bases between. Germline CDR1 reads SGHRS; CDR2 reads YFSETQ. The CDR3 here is CASSFEGDSNQPQHF. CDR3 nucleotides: TGCGCCAGCAGCTTTGAAGGGGATAGCAATCAGCCCCAGCATTTT.

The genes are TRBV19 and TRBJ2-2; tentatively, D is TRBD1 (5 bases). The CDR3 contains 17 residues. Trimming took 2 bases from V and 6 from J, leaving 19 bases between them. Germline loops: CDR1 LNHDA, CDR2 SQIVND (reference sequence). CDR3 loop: CASSINRFRSVSGELFF. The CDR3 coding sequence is TGTGCCAGTAGTATAAACAGGTTCCGCAGCGTGTCCGGGGAGCTGTTTTTT.

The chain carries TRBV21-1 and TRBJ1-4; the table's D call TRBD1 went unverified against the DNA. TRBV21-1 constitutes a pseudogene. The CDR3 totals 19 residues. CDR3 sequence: CASSKVFRQGFRIGEKLFF. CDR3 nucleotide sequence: TGTGCCAGCAGCAAAGTGTTCAGACAGGGATTTAGGATAGGTGAAAAACTGTTTTTT.

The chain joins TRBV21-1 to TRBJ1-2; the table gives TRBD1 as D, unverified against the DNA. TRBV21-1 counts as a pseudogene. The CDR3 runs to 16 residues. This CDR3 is CASGAATGTANYGYTF. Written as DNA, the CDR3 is TGTGCCAGCGGAGCCGCGACCGGGACAGCTAACTATGGCTACACCTTC.

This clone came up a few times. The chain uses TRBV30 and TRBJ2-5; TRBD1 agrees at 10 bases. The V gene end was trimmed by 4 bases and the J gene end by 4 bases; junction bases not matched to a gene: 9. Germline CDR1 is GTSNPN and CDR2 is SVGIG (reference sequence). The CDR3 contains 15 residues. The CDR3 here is CAWKRVDRGAETQYF. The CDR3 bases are TGTGCCTGGAAAAGGGTGGACAGGGGGGCAGAGACCCAGTACTTC. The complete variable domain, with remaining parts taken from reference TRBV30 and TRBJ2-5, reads SQTIHQWPATLVQPVGSPLSLECTVEGTSNPNLYWYRQAAGRGLQLLFYSVGIGQISSEVPQNLSASRPQDRQFILSSKKLLLSDSGFYLCAWKRVDRGAETQYFGPGTRLLVL.

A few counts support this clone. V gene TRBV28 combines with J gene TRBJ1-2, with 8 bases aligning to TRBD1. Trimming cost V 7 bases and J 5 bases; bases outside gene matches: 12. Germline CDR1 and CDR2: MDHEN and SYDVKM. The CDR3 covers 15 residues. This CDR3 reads CASTLSQGAGYGYTF. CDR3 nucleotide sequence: TGTGCCAGCACCCTTTCGCAGGGGGCGGGTTATGGCTACACCTTC.

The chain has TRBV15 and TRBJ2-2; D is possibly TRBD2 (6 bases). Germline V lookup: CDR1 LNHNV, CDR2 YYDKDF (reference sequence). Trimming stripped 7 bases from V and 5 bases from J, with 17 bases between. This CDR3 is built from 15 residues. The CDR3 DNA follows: TGTGCCACCAATCTTGGCGGGGTTGGGACCGGGGAGCTGTTTTTT. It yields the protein CATNLGGVGTGELFF.

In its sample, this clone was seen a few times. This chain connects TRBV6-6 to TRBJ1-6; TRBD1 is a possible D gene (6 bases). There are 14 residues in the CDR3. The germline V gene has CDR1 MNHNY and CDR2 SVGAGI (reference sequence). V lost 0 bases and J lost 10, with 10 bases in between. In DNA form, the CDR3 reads TGTGCCAGCAGTTACTCGGACAGAATGTCACCCCTCCACTTT. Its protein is CASSYSDRMSPLHF.